The clone carrying this T cell receptor beta chain has more than one count but fewer than ten. Its antigen is still unknown. This sample was included in a study of identical twins. Study-wide results and caveats: Shared out-of-frame alpha sequences (those common to twins) showed excess low generation probability.

The CDR3 has 18 residues. CDR1 is MNHNS and CDR2 is SASEGT in the germline V gene. V shed 5 bases, J shed 2 bases, and the junction held 14 bases outside the gene matches. Donors uniformly comprised healthy Caucasians. Template switching introduced a universal primer site, and the cDNA bore unique molecular identifiers. MiXCR, run by TCRdb on the 5' RACE reads, gives a single entry per CDR3 protein. This sample has about 520,000 distinct CDR3 sequences, with about 20% found just once. This same sample was also part of a study on T cells expressing NK-cell markers. From that second work: The study found these clonotypes also leading the CD3+CD56-NKG2C+ fraction in a few donors.

The specimen sequenced was CD4+ T cells sorted from blood. This receptor was taken from a woman aged 18-30 years in good health. The chain employs TRBV6-1 and TRBJ2-5; 10 nucleotides match TRBD2. The CDR3 bases are TGTGCCAGCAGTCCTTGCTCAGGGCTAGCGGGAGATCAAGAGACCCAGTACTTC. This codes for CASSPCSGLAGDQETQYF.